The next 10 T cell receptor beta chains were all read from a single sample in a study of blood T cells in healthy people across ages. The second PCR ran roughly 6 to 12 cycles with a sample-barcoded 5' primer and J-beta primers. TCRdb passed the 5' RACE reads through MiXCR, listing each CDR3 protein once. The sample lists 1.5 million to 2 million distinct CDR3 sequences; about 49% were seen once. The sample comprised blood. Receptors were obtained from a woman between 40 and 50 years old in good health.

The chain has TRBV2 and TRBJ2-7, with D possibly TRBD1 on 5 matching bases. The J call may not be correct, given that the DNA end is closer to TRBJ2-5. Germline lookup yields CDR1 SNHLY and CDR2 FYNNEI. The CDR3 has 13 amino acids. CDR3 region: CASTGGAERTQYF. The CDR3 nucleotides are TGTGCCAGCACAGGTGGGGCGGAGAGGACCCAGTACTTC.

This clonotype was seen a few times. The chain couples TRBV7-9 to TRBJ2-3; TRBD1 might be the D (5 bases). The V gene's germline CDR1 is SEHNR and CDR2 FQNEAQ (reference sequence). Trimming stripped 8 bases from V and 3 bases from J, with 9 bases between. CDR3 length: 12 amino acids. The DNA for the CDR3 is TGTGCCAGCGGGGCTTCGACAGATACGCAGTATTTT. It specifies CASGASTDTQYF.

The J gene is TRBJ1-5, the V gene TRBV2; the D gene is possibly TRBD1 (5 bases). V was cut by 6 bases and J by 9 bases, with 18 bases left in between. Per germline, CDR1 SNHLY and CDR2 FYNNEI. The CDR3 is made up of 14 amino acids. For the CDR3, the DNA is TGTGCCAGCAGCCCGGGACCCCGAGGGTCGCCCCAGCATTTT. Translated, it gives CASSPGPRGSPQHF. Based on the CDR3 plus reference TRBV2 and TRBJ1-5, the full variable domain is EPEVTQTPSHQVTQMGQEVILRCVPISNHLYFYWYRQILGQKVEFLVSFYNNEISEKSEIFDDQFSVERPDGSNFTLKIRSTKLEDSAMYFCASSPGPRGSPQHFGDGTRLSIL.

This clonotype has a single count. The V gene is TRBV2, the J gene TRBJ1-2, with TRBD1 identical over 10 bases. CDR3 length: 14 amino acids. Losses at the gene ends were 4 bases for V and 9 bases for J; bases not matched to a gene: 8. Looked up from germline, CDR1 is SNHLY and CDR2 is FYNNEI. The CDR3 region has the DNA TGTGCCAGCAGTGGACAGGGGGCGCAAAGCAGCTACACCTTC. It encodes CASSGQGAQSSYTF.

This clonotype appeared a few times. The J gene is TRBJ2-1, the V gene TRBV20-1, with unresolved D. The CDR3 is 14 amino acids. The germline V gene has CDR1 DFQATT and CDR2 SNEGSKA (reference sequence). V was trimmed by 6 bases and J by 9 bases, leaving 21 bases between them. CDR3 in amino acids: CSAENSRFLSEQFF. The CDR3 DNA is TGCAGTGCCGAGAACTCCCGATTTTTGAGTGAGCAGTTCTTC.

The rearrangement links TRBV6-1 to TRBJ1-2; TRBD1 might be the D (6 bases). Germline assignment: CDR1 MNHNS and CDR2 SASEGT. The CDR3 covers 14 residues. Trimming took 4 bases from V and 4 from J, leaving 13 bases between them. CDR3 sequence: CASSAIGGSYGYTF. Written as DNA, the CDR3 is TGTGCCAGCAGTGCCATAGGGGGATCCTATGGCTACACCTTC.

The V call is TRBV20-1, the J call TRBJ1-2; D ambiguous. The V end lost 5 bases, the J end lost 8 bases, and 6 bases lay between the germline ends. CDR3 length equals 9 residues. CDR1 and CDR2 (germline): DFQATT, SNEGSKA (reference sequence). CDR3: CSAYDGYTF. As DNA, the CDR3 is TGCAGTGCTTATGACGGCTACACCTTC.

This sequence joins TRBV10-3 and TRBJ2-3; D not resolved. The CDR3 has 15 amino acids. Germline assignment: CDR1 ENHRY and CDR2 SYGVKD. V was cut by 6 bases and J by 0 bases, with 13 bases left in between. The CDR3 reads CAIRRGASSTDTQYF. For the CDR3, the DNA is TGTGCCATCAGGAGAGGAGCTTCTAGCACAGATACGCAGTATTTT.

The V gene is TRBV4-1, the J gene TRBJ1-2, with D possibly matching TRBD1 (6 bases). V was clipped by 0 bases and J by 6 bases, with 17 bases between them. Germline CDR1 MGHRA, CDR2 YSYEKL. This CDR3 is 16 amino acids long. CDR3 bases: TGCGCCAGCAGCCAAGACCCAACAGGGCTGGCAGATGGCTACACCTTC. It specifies CASSQDPTGLADGYTF.

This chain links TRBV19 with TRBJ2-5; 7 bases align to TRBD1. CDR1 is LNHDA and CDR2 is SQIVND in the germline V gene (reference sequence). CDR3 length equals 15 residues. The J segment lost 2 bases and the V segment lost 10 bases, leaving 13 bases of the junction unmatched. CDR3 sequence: CATSLGTANQETQYF. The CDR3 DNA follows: TGTGCCACCTCACTCGGGACAGCAAATCAAGAGACCCAGTACTTC.